This TCR beta chain was sequenced in a study of T cell repertoires in breast cancer (dated by TCRdb to the mid-2010s). Broadly, across the study: Tumors, lymph nodes and peripheral blood lymphocytes from breast cancer patients were profiled in the study, along with peripheral blood from healthy control donors. Tumors and tumor-involved lymph nodes were minced, digested with Liberase and DNase, and then passed through 70-um and 40-um filters. The study reasoned that TCRs shared between breast cancer patients would target shared antigens, given breast cancer's low mutational burden and rare common mutations. The majority of the roughly 20 patient tumors analyzed for shared TCRs were ER+/PR+. Tumor-free lymph nodes were processed without enzymatic digestion, and Ficoll was used to separate blood samples. On average, around 500,000 sequences per sample and around 10 reads per input cell were obtained by sequencing. Controls included nine healthy donors of an age range similar to the patients.

V and J are truncated by 5 bases and 0 bases respectively, leaving an intervening sequence of 11 bases. CDR1 and CDR2, looked up from the germline V gene (reference sequence), are SGHAT and FQDESV. Spanning cysteine to phenylalanine, the CDR3 consists of 15 amino acids. Of all the DNA, just the CDR3 is kept, 45 bases in frame from base 1. With regard to this clonotype: What this receptor recognizes is not known. One base away there is no much larger clone; base qualities are not given.

To analyze paired alpha-beta TCRs of CD8+ T cells, the study used an expanded emulsion RT-PCR method with primers covering all TCR V genes. CD8+ T cells were isolated with a CD8 positive selection kit and incubated overnight in 8 to 10 IU/mL IL-2 before emulsion RT-PCR. Receptor libraries were prepared by emulsion pairing. Unpaired genes were suppressed by a second nested PCR containing blocking oligos, after which a third nested PCR added Illumina adaptors and barcodes. Each emulsion RT-PCR master mix held roughly 5,000-260,000 T cells and included C-region, Stepout and V-region primers. The Micellula Emulsion and Purification Kit was used to generate emulsions, and Qiagen OneStep RT-PCR reagents were used for RT-PCR. The pooled libraries were sequenced on an Illumina MiSeq using paired-end 2 x 250 reads. In the source study's methods: In Galaxy, read pairs were joined and then clipped at the engineered overlap into separate alpha and beta files, and any unclipped reads were discarded. To assign alpha-beta pairs, the researchers used CompleteTCR, a MiTCR-based pipeline that relies on an R script to link chains sharing read cluster identifiers. TCR sequences seen only once, which were about 1-3.2%, were removed as potential sequencing errors. TCRdb cleaned the public reads at Q25 with fastp, built clones with MiXCR and kept in-frame beta chains. Rows with one shared CDR3 protein collapse into an entry with the most common genes and DNA. These V and J calls originate from TCRdb's pipeline instead of the authors' own analysis. Recorded for this sample are approximately 40,000 distinct CDR3 sequences; under 50% of them occurred a single time. The ten most abundant clones make up less than 70% of the sample.

Results the study describes overall, beyond this receptor: Shared TCRs were encoded by various nucleotide sequences, which suggests selection and expansion based on antigen. Shared TCRs showed TRBV7 predominance, possibly reflecting tumor recognition or mispriming bias from eight TRBV7 primers. Around 19 TCR pairs were shared across seven or more patient tumors and were rarely found in control blood, which suggests possible tumor specificity. Genuine antitumor clones may have been missed because singleton TCRs were discarded and only part of each tumor was sampled. Tumor-involved sentinel lymph nodes shared about fourfold more TCRs with matched tumor repertoires than tumor-free nodes (roughly 8% versus 2%). Because transcript abundance and primer differences skewed clone recovery, emulsion RT-PCR was regarded as qualitative rather than quantitative.

The sequence links TRBV11-1 to TRBJ2-4, with a weak D call of TRBD1 (5 bases match). The source is a pool of human donors with breast cancer or a healthy control (not recorded which). The sample consisted of CD8+ T cells. The DNA sequence follows: TGTGCCAGCAGCCCCATAGGGGAAGCCAAAAACATTCAGTACTTC. It translates to CASSPIGEAKNIQYF.